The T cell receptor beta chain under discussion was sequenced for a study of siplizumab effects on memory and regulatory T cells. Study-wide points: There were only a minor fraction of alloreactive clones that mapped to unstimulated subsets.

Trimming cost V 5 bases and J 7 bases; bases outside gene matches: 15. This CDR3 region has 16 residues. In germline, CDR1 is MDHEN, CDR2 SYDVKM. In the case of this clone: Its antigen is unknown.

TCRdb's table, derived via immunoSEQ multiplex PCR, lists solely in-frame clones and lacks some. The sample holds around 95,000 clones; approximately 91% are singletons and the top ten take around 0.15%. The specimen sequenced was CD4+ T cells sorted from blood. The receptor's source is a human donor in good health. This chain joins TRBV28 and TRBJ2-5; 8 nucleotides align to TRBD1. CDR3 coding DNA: TGTGCCAGCAGTACGATGACAGGGGCCCGCTATGGGACCCAGTACTTC. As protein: CASSTMTGARYGTQYF.